The T cell receptor beta chain under discussion was sequenced for a study of PD-1 blockade in classical Hodgkin lymphoma. On the study more broadly: Each patient was given nivolumab 3 mg/kg through a vein every 2 weeks.

Time point in this sample: cycle 4 day 1 (C4D1), after five to seven weeks of nivolumab. Every one of the patients relapsed after autologous stem cell transplantation (brentuximab vedotin exposure was variable). Researchers used magnetic negative selection to pull out pure CD4+ T cells from thawed PBMCs. Findings of the study overall: The diversity seen at baseline in complete responders resembled that of newly diagnosed patients. Significant TCR diversity gains by C4D1 occurred in CD4+ but not CD8+ cells.

After removal of 6 bases from V and 1 base from J, the junction contained 7 bases not matched to a gene. Germline CDR1 is MDHEN and CDR2 is SYDVKM. This CDR3 region has 15 residues. A note on this clone: As yet, its antigen is unknown.

Using immunoSEQ multiplex PCR, the repertoire was profiled, and TCRdb retains in-frame clones only, with some absent. The sample lists about 22,000 clones, 70% to 80% seen once, with around 1.2% in the top ten. This chain connects TRBV28 to TRBJ2-3; 7 nucleotides agree with TRBD2. The specimen was CD4+ T cells from blood, collected before the fourth cycle of nivolumab. This TCR derives from a human donor with classical Hodgkin lymphoma. This CDR3 reads CASSSEAGGTDTQYF. CDR3 sequence (DNA): TGTGCCAGCAGCTCTGAGGCGGGGGGCACAGATACGCAGTATTTT.